Below, 9 T cell receptor beta chains from the same sample are listed, as sequenced in a study of CD8 T cells in ankylosing spondylitis. Regarding the study as a whole: Apparently characteristic of ankylosing spondylitis blood was a TCR beta motif (fewer than ten highly homologous variants).

TCRdb used MiXCR to reprocess the 5' RACE reads, holding one entry per CDR3 protein. This sample has 450,000 or so distinct CDR3 sequences; about 25% occur once, and the top ten carry over 0.8%. Their antigens remain unidentified. Input material: blood, either unsorted or a sorted T cell fraction (not recorded which). Receptor source: a male donor with ankylosing spondylitis.

The rearrangement links TRBV5-1 to TRBJ2-2; no firm D call. This CDR3 comprises 14 residues. Deletions cut 7 bases from V and 1 base from J, with 11 bases between. Germline V gives CDR1 SGHRS, CDR2 YFSETQ. DNA for the CDR3: TGCGCCAGCTGCCTTGGCCAGAACACCGGGGAGCTGTTTTTT. Translating gives CASCLGQNTGELFF. The full variable domain, with the rest looked up from reference TRBV5-1 and TRBJ2-2, is KAGVTQTPRYLIKTRGQQVTLSCSPISGHRSVSWYQQTPGQGLQFLFEYFSETQRNKGNFPGRFSGRQFSNSRSEMNVSTLELGDSALYLCASCLGQNTGELFFGEGSRLTVL.

This clonotype came up many times. This chain connects TRBV12-3 or TRBV12-4 to TRBJ2-7, with D unclear. V lost 6 bases, J lost 1 base, and 10 bases lay in between. The CDR3 is made up of 13 amino acids. The CDR3 region has the DNA TGTGCCAGCAGAGATAGGGATTCCTACGAGCAGTACTTC. Amino acid sequence: CASRDRDSYEQYF.

This clonotype was recorded once. The chain employs TRBV20-1 and TRBJ2-1; D is uncertain. Germline CDR1 is DFQATT and CDR2 is SNEGSKA (reference sequence). V dropped 2 bases and J dropped 0 bases, with 14 bases sitting between them. This CDR3 is built from 16 residues. The CDR3 bases are TGCAGTGCTAGAAACAGCTACTTGAGCTCCTACAATGAGCAGTTCTTC. It is translated as CSARNSYLSSYNEQFF.

This clonotype was found many times. The rearrangement joins TRBV5-6 to TRBJ2-3; no firm D call. Trimming took off 0 bases at V and 2 bases at J, with 7 bases between the two ends. Per the germline V gene, CDR1 is SGHDT and CDR2 is YYEEEE. There are 14 residues in the CDR3. The CDR3 region is CASSLGSFTDTQYF. The CDR3 DNA is TGTGCCAGCAGCTTGGGGAGCTTCACAGATACGCAGTATTTT.

This clonotype was seen a few times. The chain employs TRBV15 and TRBJ2-1; 9 bases are a match to TRBD1. The CDR3 has 17 residues. Germline V gene sequence: CDR1 LNHNV, CDR2 YYDKDF (reference sequence). Losses at the gene ends were 1 base for V and 1 base for J; bases not matched to a gene: 5. DNA for the CDR3: TGTGCCACCAGCAGAGGGGACAGGGTCGGTTCCTACAATGAGCAGTTCTTC. Protein product: CATSRGDRVGSYNEQFF.

This clonotype was seen repeatedly, ten times or more. The V gene is TRBV7-2, the J gene TRBJ2-6; D uncertain. V lost 7 bases and J 1 base, leaving 5 bases between the germline ends. CDR1 and CDR2 from the germline V gene are SGHTA and FQGNSA. The CDR3 totals 13 residues. The DNA of the CDR3 is TGTGCCAGCATGGGGTCTGGGGCCAACGTCCTGACTTTC. It translates to CASMGSGANVLTF.

The J gene is TRBJ1-6, the V gene TRBV30; 10 bases are shared with TRBD1. The CDR3 spans 13 residues. The germline V gene has CDR1 GTSNPN and CDR2 SVGIG (reference sequence). V shed 7 bases, J shed 6 bases, and the junction held 3 bases outside the gene matches. Written as DNA, the CDR3 is TGTGCCTACAGACAGGGGGCTAATTCACCCCTCCACTTT. Translated, it gives CAYRQGANSPLHF.

The CDR3 protein is CATDPGGHLRQYV. The CDR3 nucleotides are TGTGCCACCGACCCTGGGGGGCACCTACGCCAGTACGTC. The chain combines TRBV6-1 with TRBJ2-7; D tentatively reads TRBD1 or TRBD2 (6 bases each). Deletions cut 10 bases from V and 10 bases from J, with 23 bases between. CDR3 size: 13 residues. CDR1 and CDR2 (germline): MNHNS, SASEGT.

This clonotype was counted a few times. The V call is TRBV28, the J call TRBJ2-3; 7 nucleotides match TRBD1. There are 15 residues in the CDR3. Looked up from germline, CDR1 is MDHEN and CDR2 is SYDVKM. After removal of 6 bases from V and 3 bases from J, the junction contained 9 bases not matched to a gene. The CDR3 region is CASSGHGTVTDTQYF. The CDR3 coding sequence is TGTGCCAGCAGCGGTCACGGGACAGTGACAGATACGCAGTATTTT.